A selection of T cell receptor beta chains follows, all from one sample in a study of blood T cell repertoires in COVID-19. TCRdb keeps only in-frame clones here, not all; method: immunoSEQ multiplex PCR. The table lists 60,000 to 90,000 clones, around 85% of them singletons, with approximately 4.9% in the top ten. The sample consisted of peripheral blood. The source of these receptors is a woman older than 75 with active or convalescent COVID-19. CDR3s leave out the opening cysteine and the closing phenylalanine or tryptophan.

j_call | v_call | cdr3_aa
TRBJ1-5 | TRBV7-8 | ASSLSSGFQPQH
TRBJ2-5 | TRBV9 | ASSVGGGYQETQY
TRBJ1-5 | TRBV10-3 | AISTTGGGNQPQH
TRBJ2-7 | TRBV5-1 | ASSLPLSGGFLYEQY
TRBJ2-7 | TRBV7-7 | ASSASGREYEQY
TRBJ2-2 | TRBV18 | ASSHRQNTGELF
TRBJ2-1 | TRBV9 | ASSPRTGASSYNEQF
TRBJ2-2 | TRBV3-1/TRBV3-2 | ASSQSNRAGELF
TRBJ1-3 | TRBV4-2 | ASSQEGTAHSGNTIY
TRBJ2-7 | TRBV5-1 | ASSSTLQGDEQY
TRBJ2-5 | TRBV5-1 | ASSDTVEETQY
TRBJ1-2 | TRBV2 | ASSEAQGPYGYT
TRBJ1-2 | TRBV15 | ATSRDSQSPYT
TRBJ2-7 | TRBV27 | ASSLSVGQGAGEQY
TRBJ2-7 | TRBV6-6 | ASSYSTASYEQY
TRBJ2-3 | TRBV24-1 | ATSDSSSGYTDTQY
TRBJ2-7 | TRBV9 | ASSARDRAYEQY
TRBJ2-3 | TRBV28 | ASSLRGTGDLDTQY
TRBJ2-7 | TRBV18 | ASSLGLAGAYEQY
TRBJ2-7 | TRBV5-6 | ASSLGTGRSDEQY
TRBJ2-5 | TRBV9 | ASSVAPGLGQETQY
TRBJ2-1 | TRBV20-1 | SASGLAGGPGEQF
TRBJ2-2 | TRBV6-5 | ASSYSMGAYTGELF
TRBJ1-1 | TRBV19 | ASSTFPTEAF
TRBJ1-3 | TRBV7-9 | ASSPGVMMNTIY
TRBJ1-3 | TRBV28 | ASSWGGAGTLSGNTIY
TRBJ1-2 | TRBV5-6 | ASSIRDRGNYGYT
TRBJ2-1 | TRBV28 | ASSSSDRGYEQF
TRBJ1-5 | TRBV6-2/TRBV6-3 | ASSWTGNNQPQH
TRBJ1-5 | TRBV6-1 | ASSEFRGRGSDQPQH
TRBJ1-2 | TRBV6-2/TRBV6-3 | ASSYSRGYT
TRBJ2-1 | TRBV3-1/TRBV3-2 | ASSQGTSGGKNEQF
TRBJ1-3 | TRBV28 | ASSPRGSSGNTIY
TRBJ2-3 | TRBV19 | ASSMITGGTDTQY
TRBJ2-7 | TRBV23-1 | ASSHSTGAHYEQY
TRBJ2-3 | TRBV5-1 | ASSLGLAGGPGTDTQY
TRBJ2-1 | TRBV6-5 | ASRLAGGVNEQF
TRBJ2-3 | TRBV9 | ASSVQATDTQY
TRBJ2-1 | TRBV7-8 | ASSTGLAGGHNEQF
TRBJ2-3 | TRBV5-4 | ASSPGTSGRARTDTQY
TRBJ1-2 | TRBV10-2 | ASSRGGAPYGYT
TRBJ2-1 | TRBV12-5 | ASGLVTIGAGGFNEQF
TRBJ2-2 | TRBV4-1 | ASSQVSLAGGRNTGELF